This T cell receptor (beta chain) was sequenced in a study of control samples from healthy donors and cancer patients. The junction had 9 bases not matched to a gene; V was cut back by 0 bases and J by 1 base. CDR1 is GTSNPN, CDR2 SVGIG, per germline (reference sequence). This CDR3 has 17 residues. The table came from immunoSEQ multiplex PCR; TCRdb's copy has only in-frame clones and leaves some out. The sample consists of about 140,000 clones, roughly 89% of them appearing once. This chain connects TRBV30 to TRBJ2-4; 7 positions match TRBD1. Sequenced sample: blood. The TCR comes from a young man in good health. The DNA for the CDR3 is TGTGCCTGGAGTGTAAAGACAGGGATTTGGGCCAAAAACATTCAGTACTTC. The encoded protein is CAWSVKTGIWAKNIQYF.